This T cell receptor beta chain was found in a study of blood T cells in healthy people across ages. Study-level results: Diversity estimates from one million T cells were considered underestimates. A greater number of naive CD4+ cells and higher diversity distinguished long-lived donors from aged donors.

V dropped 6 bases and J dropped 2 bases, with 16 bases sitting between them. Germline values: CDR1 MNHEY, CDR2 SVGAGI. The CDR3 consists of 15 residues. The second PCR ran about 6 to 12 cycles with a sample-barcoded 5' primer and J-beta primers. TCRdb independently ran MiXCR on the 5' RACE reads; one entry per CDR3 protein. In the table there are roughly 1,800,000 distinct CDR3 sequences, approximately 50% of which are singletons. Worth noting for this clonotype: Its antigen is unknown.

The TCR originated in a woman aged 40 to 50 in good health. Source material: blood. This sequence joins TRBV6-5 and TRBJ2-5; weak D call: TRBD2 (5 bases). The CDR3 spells CASRSLARAQETQYF. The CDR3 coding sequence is TGTGCCAGCAGATCTCTTGCGCGGGCACAAGAGACCCAGTACTTC.